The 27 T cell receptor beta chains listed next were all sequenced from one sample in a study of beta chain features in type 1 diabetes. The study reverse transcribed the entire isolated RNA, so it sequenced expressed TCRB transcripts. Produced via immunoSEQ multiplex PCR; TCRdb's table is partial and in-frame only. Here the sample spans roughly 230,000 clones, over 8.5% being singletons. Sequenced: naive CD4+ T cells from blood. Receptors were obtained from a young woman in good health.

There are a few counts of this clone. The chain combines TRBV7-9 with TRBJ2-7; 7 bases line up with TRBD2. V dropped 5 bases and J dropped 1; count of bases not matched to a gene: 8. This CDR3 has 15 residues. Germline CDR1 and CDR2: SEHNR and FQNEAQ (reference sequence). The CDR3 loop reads CASSPQLALSYEQYF. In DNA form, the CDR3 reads TGTGCCAGCAGCCCACAACTAGCGCTATCCTACGAGCAGTACTTC.

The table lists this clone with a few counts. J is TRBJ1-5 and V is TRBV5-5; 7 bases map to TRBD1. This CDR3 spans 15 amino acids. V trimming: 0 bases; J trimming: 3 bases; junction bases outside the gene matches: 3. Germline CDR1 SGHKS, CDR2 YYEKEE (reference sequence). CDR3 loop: CASSLGDSVNQPQHF. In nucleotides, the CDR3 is TGTGCCAGCAGCTTGGGGGACAGTGTCAATCAGCCCCAGCATTTT.

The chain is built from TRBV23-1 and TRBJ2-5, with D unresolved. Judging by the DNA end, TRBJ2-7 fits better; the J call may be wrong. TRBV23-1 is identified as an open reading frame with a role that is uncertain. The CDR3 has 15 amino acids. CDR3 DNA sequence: TGCGCCAGCAGTCTTCCCCAGACACTCCATTACGAGCAGTACTTC. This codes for CASSLPQTLHYEQYF.

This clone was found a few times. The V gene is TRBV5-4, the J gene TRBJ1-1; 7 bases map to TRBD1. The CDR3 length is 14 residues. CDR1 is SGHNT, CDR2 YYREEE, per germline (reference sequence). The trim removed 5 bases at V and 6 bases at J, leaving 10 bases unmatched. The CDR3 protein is CASSTTGDESEAFF. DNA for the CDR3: TGTGCCAGCAGTACTACAGGGGATGAATCTGAAGCTTTCTTT.

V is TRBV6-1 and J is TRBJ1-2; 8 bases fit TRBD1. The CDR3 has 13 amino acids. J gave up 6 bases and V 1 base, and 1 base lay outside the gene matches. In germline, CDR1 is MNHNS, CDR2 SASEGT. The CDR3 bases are TGTGCCAGCAGTGAAGTGACAGGGGATGGCTACACCTTC. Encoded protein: CASSEVTGDGYTF.

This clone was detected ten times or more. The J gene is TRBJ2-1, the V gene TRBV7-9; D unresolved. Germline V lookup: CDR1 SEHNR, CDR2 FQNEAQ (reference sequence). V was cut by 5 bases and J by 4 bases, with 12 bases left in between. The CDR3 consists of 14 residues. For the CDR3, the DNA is TGTGCCAGCAGCCCCGCGGCAGTGTACAATGAGCAGTTCTTC. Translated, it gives CASSPAAVYNEQFF.

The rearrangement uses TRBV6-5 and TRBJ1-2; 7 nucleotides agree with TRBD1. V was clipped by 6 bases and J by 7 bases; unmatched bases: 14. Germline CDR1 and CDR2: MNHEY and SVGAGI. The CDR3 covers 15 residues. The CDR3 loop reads CASSSLTGLFFGYTF. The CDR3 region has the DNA TGTGCCAGCAGCTCTTTGACAGGGTTGTTTTTTGGCTACACCTTC.

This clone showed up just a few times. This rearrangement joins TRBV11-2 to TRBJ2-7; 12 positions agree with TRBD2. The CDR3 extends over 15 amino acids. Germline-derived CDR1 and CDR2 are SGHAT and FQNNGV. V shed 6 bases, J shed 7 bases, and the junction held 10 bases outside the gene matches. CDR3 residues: CASRSRLAGAREQYF. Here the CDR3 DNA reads TGTGCCAGCAGATCCCGACTAGCGGGAGCGCGGGAGCAGTACTTC.

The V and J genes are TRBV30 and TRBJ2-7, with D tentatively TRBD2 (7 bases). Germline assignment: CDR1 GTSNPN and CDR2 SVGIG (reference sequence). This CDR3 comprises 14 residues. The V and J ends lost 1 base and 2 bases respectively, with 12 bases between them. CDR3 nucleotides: TGTGCCTGGAGTGAACAGGGAGGGACCTACGAGCAGTACTTC. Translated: CAWSEQGGTYEQYF.

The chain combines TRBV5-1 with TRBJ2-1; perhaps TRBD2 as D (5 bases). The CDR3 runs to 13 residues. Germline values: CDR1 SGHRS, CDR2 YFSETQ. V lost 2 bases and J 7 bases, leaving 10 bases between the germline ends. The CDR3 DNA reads TGCGCCAGCAGCTTAGGACTCTCGAATGAGCAGTTCTTC. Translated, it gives CASSLGLSNEQFF.

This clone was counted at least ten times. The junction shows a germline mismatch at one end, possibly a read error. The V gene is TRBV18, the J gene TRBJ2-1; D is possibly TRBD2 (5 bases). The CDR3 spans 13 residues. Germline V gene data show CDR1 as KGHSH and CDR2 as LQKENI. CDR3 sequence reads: CATSLVLDDEQFF. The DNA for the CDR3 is TGTGCCACCTCACTAGTGTTAGATGATGAGCAGTTCTTC.

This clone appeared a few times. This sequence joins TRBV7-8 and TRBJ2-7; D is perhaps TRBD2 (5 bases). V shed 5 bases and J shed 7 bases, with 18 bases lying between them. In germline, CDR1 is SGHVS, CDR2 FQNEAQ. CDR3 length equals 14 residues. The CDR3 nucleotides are TGTGCCAGCAGCCAAGGATACCCCACGGGGGAGCAGTACTTC. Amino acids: CASSQGYPTGEQYF.

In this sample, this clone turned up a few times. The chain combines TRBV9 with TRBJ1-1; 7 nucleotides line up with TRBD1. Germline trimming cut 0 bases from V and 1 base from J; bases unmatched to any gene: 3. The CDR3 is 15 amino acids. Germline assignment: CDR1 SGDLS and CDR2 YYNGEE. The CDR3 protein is CASSVVGQTNTEAFF. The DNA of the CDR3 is TGTGCCAGCAGCGTAGTGGGACAGACGAACACTGAAGCTTTCTTT. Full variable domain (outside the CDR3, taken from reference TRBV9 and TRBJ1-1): DSGVTQTPKHLITATGQRVTLRCSPRSGDLSVYWYQQSLDQGLQFLIQYYNGEERAKGNILERFSAQQFPDLHSELNLSSLELGDSALYFCASSVVGQTNTEAFFGQGTRLTVV.

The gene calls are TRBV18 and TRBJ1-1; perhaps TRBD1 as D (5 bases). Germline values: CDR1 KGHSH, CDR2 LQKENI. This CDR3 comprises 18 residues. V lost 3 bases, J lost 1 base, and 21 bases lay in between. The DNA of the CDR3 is TGTGCCAGCTCACCCCGCTCTGGGGCGGGACGTACGAACACTGAAGCTTTCTTT. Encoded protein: CASSPRSGAGRTNTEAFF.

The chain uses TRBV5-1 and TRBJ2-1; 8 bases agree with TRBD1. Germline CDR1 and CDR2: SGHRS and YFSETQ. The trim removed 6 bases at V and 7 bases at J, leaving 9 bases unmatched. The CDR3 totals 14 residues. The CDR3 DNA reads TGCGCCAGCAAAGTCTTCACAGGGGGGAATGAGCAGTTCTTC. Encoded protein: CASKVFTGGNEQFF.

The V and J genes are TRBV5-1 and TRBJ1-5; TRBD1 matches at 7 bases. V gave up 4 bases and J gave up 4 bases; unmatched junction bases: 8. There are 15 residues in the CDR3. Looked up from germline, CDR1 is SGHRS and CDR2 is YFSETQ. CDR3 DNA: TGCGCCAGCAGCCCTTCGACAGGGACAAATCAGCCCCAGCATTTT. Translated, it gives CASSPSTGTNQPQHF.

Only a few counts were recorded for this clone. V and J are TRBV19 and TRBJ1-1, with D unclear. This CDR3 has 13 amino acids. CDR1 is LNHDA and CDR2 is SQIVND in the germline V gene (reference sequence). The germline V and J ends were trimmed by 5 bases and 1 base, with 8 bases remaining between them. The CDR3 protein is CASSFRGNTEAFF. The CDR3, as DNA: TGTGCCAGTAGTTTCAGAGGGAACACTGAAGCTTTCTTT.

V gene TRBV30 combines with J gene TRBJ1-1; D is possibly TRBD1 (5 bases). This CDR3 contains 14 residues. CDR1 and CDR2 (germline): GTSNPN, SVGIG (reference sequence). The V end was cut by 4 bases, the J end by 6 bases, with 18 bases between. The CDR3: CAWNRLGVRSEAFF. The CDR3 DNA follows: TGTGCCTGGAATAGGTTAGGGGTTCGCTCTGAAGCTTTCTTT. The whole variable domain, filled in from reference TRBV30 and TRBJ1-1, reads SQTIHQWPATLVQPVGSPLSLECTVEGTSNPNLYWYRQAAGRGLQLLFYSVGIGQISSEVPQNLSASRPQDRQFILSSKKLLLSDSGFYLCAWNRLGVRSEAFFGQGTRLTVV.

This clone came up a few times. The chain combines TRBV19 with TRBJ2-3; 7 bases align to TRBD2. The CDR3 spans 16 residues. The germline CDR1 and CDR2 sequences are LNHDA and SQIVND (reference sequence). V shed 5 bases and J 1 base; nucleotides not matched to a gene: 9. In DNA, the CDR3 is TGTGCCAGTAGTGCCAACTCCGCGGGGGGCACAGATACGCAGTATTTT. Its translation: CASSANSAGGTDTQYF.

In DNA form, the CDR3 reads TGTGCCACCAGCAGAGATCCTCACGGGAATCAGCCCCAGCATTTT. This codes for CATSRDPHGNQPQHF. The chain recombines TRBV15 with TRBJ1-5; no clear D gene. This CDR3 comprises 15 residues. V lost 0 bases to trimming and J lost 4 bases, with 10 bases between them. The germline CDR1 and CDR2 sequences are LNHNV and YYDKDF (reference sequence).

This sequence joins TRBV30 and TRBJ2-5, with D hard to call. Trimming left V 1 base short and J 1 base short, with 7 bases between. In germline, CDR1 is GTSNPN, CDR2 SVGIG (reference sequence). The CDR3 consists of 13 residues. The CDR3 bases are TGTGCCTGGAGTGGACTGTTCCAAGAGACCCAGTACTTC. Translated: CAWSGLFQETQYF.

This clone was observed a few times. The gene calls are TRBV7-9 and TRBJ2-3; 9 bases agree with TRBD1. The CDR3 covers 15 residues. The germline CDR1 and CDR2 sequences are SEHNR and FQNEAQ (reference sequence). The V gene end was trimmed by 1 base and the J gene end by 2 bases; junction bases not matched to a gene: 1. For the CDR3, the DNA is TGTGCCAGCAGCTTAGGGGACAGGGACACAGATACGCAGTATTTT. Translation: CASSLGDRDTDTQYF.

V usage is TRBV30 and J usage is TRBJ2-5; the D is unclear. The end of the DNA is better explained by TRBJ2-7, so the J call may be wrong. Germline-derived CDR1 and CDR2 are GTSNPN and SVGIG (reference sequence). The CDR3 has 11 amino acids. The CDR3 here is CAWKILGEQYF. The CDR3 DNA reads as TGTGCCTGGAAGATTTTGGGCGAGCAGTACTTC.

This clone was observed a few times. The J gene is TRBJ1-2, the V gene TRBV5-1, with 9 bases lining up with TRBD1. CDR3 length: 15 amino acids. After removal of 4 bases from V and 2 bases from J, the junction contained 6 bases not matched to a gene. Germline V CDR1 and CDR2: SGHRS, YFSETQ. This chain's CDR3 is CASSGLDRGNYGYTF. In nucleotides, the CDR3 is TGCGCCAGCAGCGGACTCGACAGGGGGAACTATGGCTACACCTTC.

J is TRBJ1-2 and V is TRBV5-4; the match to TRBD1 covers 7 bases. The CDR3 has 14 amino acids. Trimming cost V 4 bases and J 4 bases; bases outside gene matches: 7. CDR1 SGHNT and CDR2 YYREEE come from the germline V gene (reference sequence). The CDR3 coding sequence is TGTGCCAGCAGCCCGACAGGGACGGGCTATGGCTACACCTTC. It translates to CASSPTGTGYGYTF.

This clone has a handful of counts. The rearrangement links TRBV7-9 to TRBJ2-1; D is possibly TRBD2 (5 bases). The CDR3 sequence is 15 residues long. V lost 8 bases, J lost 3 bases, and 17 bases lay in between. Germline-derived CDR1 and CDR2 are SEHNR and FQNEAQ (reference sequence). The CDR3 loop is CASAPGVRDYNEQFF. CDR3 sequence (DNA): TGTGCCAGCGCCCCCGGGGTACGAGACTACAATGAGCAGTTCTTC.

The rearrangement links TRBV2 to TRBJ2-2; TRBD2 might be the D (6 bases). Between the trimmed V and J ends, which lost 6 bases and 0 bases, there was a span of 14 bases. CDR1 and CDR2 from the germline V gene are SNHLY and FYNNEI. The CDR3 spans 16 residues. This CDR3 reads CASSAPGLANTGELFF. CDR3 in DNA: TGTGCCAGCAGCGCCCCGGGACTCGCGAACACCGGGGAGCTGTTTTTT.